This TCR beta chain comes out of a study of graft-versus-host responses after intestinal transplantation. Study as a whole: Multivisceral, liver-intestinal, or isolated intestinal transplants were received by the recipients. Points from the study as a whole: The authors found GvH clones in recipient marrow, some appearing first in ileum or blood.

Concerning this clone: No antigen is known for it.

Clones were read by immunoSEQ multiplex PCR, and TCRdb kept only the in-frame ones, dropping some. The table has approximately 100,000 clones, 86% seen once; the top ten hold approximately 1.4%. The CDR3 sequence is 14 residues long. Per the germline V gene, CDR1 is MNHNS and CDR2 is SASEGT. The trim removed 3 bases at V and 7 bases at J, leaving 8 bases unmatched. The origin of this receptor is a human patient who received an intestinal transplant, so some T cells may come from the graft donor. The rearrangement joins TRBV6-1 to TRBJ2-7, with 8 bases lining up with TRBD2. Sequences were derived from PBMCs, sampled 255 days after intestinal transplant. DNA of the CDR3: TGTGCCAGCAGTGATGGCGGGGGGCTGGGGGAGCAGTACGTC. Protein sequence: CASSDGGGLGEQYV.